This TCR beta chain was retrieved from a study of vaccination effects on CD4 cells after COVID-19. Study in general: Following the second dose by a median of 72 days, the post-vaccine samples were obtained.

Measured with immunoSEQ multiplex PCR; TCRdb has only the in-frame clones, and not every one. The sample shows some 21,000 clones, about 72% of them seen only once. A remark on this clone: Its target is unknown.

Germline V gene sequence: CDR1 MNHEY, CDR2 SVGEGT. J was trimmed by 7 bases and V by 7 bases; bases with no gene match: 4. The CDR3 length is 15 residues. The study, taken as a whole, reports: After vaccination of healthy people, only 1 of 255 vaccine-induced clones cross-reacted with common cold coronaviruses.

The ViraFEST assay expanded antigen-specific CD4+ T cells with viral peptide pools before sequencing. After more than 8 days in culture, the CD4+ T cells were isolated. Two doses of BNT162b2 or mRNA-1273 vaccine were administered to participants. Vaccine recipients had no previous SARS-CoV-2 infection; their nucleocapsid antibodies were negative. The specimen was CD4+ T cells from PBMCs cultured with HCoV-229E spike peptides, collected after COVID-19 vaccination. The chain joins TRBV6-2 or TRBV6-3 to TRBJ2-1; 16 bases agree with TRBD2. This sequence was found in a human donor who received a COVID-19 vaccine. The CDR3 protein is CASNPGLAGGNEQFF. CDR3 nucleotides: TGTGCCAGCAACCCGGGACTAGCGGGAGGGAATGAGCAGTTCTTC.